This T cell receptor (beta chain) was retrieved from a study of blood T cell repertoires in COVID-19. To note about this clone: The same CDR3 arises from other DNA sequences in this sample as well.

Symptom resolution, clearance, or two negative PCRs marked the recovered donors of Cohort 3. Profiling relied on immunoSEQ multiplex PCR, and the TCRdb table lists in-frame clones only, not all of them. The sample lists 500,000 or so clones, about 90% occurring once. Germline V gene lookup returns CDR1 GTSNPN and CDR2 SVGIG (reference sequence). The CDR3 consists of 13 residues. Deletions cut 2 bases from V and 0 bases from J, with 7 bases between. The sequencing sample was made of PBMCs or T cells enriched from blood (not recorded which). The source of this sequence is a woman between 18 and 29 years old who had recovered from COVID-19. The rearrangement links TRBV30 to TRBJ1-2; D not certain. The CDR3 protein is CAWSPGTNYGYTF. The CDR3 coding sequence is TGTGCCTGGAGTCCGGGGACTAACTATGGCTACACCTTC.